The present T cell receptor (beta chain) was sequenced within a study of cytomegalovirus exposure and HLA in healthy donors. On this clone itself: Its antigen is not known. Sequence at one end of the junction differs from germline and may be a read error.

The PCR employed 60 Vbeta primers together with 13 Jbeta primers. Per the study methods: Counted up in a later analysis, unique TCR beta chains came to about 83 million, with around 10 million shared. The protocol was immunoSEQ multiplex PCR, while the TCRdb copy is restricted to in-frame clones and leaves out a portion. That table furnishes V, J and clone size, whereas the DNA furnished D and trimming. The table records some 200,000 clones, roughly 80% of them present only once. In germline, CDR1 is MNHEY, CDR2 SVGAGI. This CDR3 is built from 13 residues. Study-level points and caveats: The Asian-associated ancestry cluster reportedly had fewer N-insertions than the approximately 700-donor mean in a later analysis. Some V segments, TRBV6-2 and TRBV6-3 among them, were indistinguishable and were therefore excluded.

This clonotype originated in a woman in her forties or fifties in good health and CMV-seropositive. The gene calls are TRBV6-5 and TRBJ2-7, with D possibly matching TRBD2 (5 bases). Sequencing was done on a sample of PBMCs. The CDR3 bases are TGTGCCAGCTCCCAATCGGGGTTGCACGAGCAGCACTTC. It codes for CASSQSGLHEQHF.